This T cell receptor (beta chain) originates from a study of response to subunit inactivated influenza vaccine. TCRdb called the RT-PCR reads again in MiXCR, with one record for every CDR3 protein. The data hold about 480,000 distinct CDR3 sequences, with about 25% observed a single time. Study conclusions and caveats: That few new T cells are recruited by each seasonal influenza vaccination was the authors' suggestion.

The table lists this clonotype with a few counts. The antigen remains unidentified. The CDR3 extends over 15 amino acids. V shed 4 bases and J 3 bases; nucleotides not matched to a gene: 6. The germline V gene encodes CDR1 MNHEY and CDR2 SVGEGT. Sequencing used CD4+ T cells sorted from PBMCs, obtained less than 6 days after vaccination. V is TRBV6-2 or TRBV6-3 and J is TRBJ2-7, with 10 bases identical to TRBD1. The sequence came from a man aged 50 to 60 who received an inactivated influenza vaccine. The CDR3: CASSWRTGGNYEQYF. CDR3 in DNA: TGTGCCAGCAGTTGGCGGACAGGGGGAAACTACGAGCAGTACTTC.